Sequencing of this T cell receptor (beta chain) was carried out in a study of T cells in Graves' hyperthyroidism and ophthalmopathy. Overall study: The initial diagnosis was the point when peripheral blood was collected, ahead of any treatment. Study findings and constraints: From stable hyperthyroidism, ophthalmopathy was separated by a 13 V-J model.

This clonotype was observed many times. The target antigen is unknown. The V segment lost 6 bases and the J segment 2 bases; nucleotides outside the gene matches: 4. The germline V gene encodes CDR1 LNHDA and CDR2 SQIVND (reference sequence). The CDR3 length is 15 residues. Template material for amplifying TCR beta CDR3 regions consisted of RNA transcripts. First-round RT-PCR targeting the TCR CDR3 was performed with the HTBI primer set. TCRdb called the multiplex PCR reads again in MiXCR, with one record for every CDR3 protein. The repertoire holds some 50,000 distinct CDR3 sequences, roughly half seen once, with just over 9% in the top ten.

The source material was blood. The origin of this receptor is a woman in her fifties or sixties with Graves' ophthalmopathy. The chain links TRBV19 to TRBJ2-2, with 9 bases aligning to TRBD1. The CDR3 sequence is CASRPGQGNTGELFF. Written as DNA, the CDR3 is TGTGCCAGTAGACCGGGACAGGGCAACACCGGGGAGCTGTTTTTT.